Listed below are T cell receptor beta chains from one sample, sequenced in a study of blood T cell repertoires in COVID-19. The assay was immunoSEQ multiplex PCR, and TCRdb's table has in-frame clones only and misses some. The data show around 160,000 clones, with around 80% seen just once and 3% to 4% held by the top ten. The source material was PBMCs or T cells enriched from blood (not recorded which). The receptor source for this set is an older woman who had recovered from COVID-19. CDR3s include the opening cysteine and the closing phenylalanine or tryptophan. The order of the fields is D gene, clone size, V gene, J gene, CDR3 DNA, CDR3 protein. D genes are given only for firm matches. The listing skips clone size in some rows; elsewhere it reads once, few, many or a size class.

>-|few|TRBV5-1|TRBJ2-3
TGCGCCAGCAGTGAGTTTGGAGATACGCAGTATTTT
CASSEFGDTQYF
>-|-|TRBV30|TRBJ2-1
TGTGCCTGGAGTGTACGTGCCGCCCGGTACAATGAGCAGTTCTTC
CAWSVRAARYNEQFF
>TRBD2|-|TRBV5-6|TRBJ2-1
TGTGCCAGCAGGGTCCGCGGGGGAGACTACAATGAGCAGTTCTTC
CASRVRGGDYNEQFF
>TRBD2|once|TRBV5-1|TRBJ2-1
TGCGCCAGCAGCTTGGGGCGGGGGGCCTACAATGAGCAGTTCTTC
CASSLGRGAYNEQFF
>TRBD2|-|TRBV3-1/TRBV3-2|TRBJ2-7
TGTGCCAGCAGCCAATATTCTTGGACTAGCGAGAAGTGGCAGTACTTC
CASSQYSWTSEKWQYF
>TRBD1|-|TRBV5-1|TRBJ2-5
TGCGCCAGCAGCTTAGGGACAGCTAAAGAGACCCAGTACTTC
CASSLGTAKETQYF
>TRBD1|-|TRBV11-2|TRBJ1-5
TGTGCCAGCAGCTTAGTGGTAGGGGGCGGTCAGCCCCAGCATTTT
CASSLVVGGGQPQHF
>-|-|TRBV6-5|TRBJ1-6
TGTGCCAGCAGTTACGGTGGACAAATTAATTCACCCCTCCACTTT
CASSYGGQINSPLHF
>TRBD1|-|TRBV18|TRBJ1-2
TGTGCCAGCTCAGAACGAGGGACAGGGGGTAAAGGCTACACCTTC
CASSERGTGGKGYTF
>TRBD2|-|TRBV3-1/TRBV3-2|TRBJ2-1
TGTGCCAGCAGCCAAGTCCGGCGGGGGGGCCTCAGGGAGCAGTTCTTC
CASSQVRRGGLREQFF
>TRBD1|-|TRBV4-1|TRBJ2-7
TGCGCCAGCAGCCAGGGGGACAGGGACGCCCACGAGCAGTACTTC
CASSQGDRDAHEQYF
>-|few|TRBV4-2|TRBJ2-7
TGTGCCAGCAGCCAAGGGGAGGCCTACGAGCAGTACTTC
CASSQGEAYEQYF
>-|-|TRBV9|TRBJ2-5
TGTGCCAGCAGCTCAAATACAGGGAAAGCGGAGACCCAGTACTTC
CASSSNTGKAETQYF
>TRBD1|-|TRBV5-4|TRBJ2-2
TGTGCCAGCCGGTCAAAACAGGGGGTGAACACCGGGGAGCTGTTTTTT
CASRSKQGVNTGELFF
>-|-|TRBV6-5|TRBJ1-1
TGTGCCAGCAGTTACCAGGGCGTGAACACTGAAGCTTTCTTT
CASSYQGVNTEAFF
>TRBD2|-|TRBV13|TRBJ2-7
TGTGCCAGCAGCCGAGGAGCGGGGAACTACGAGCAGTACTTC
CASSRGAGNYEQYF
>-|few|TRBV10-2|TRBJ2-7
TGCGCCAGCAGGTCGGGTTACGAGCAGTACTTC
CASRSGYEQYF
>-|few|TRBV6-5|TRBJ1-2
TGTGCCAGCAGTTACTCCGGCAGGAATGGCTACACCTTC
CASSYSGRNGYTF
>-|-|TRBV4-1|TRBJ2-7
TGCGCCAGCAGCCAAACAGCCTCCTACGAGCAGTACTTC
CASSQTASYEQYF
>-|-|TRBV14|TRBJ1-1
TGTGCCAGCAGCCAAGTCTCAGGGAACACTGAAGCTTTCTTT
CASSQVSGNTEAFF
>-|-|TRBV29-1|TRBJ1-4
TGCAGCGTTGAGACCGGAACCAGGGAAAAACTGTTTTTT
CSVETGTREKLFF
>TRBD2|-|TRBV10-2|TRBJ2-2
TGCGCCAGCAGATCTAGCGGGGGGGCAGCCGGGGAGCTGTTTTTT
CASRSSGGAAGELFF
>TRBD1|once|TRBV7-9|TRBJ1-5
TGTGCCAGCAGCTCCACAGGGGCGTATCAGCCCCAGCATTTT
CASSSTGAYQPQHF